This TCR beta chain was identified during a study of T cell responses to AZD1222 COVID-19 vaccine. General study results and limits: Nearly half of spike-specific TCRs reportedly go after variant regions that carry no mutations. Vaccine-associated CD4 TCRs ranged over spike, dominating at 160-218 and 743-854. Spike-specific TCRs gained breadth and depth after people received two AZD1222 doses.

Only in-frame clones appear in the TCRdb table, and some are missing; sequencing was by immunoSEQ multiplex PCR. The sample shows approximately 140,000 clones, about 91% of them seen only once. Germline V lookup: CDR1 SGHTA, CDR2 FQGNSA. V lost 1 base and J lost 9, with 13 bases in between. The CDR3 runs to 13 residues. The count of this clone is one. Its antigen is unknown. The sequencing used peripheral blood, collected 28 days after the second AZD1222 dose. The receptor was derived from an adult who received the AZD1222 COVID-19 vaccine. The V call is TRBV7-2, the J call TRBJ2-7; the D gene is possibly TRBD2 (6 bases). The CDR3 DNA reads TGTGCCAGCAGCTTAGAGATAGGGCGGGGGCAGTACTTC. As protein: CASSLEIGRGQYF. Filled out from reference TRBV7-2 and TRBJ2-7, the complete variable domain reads GAGVSQSPSNKVTEKGKDVELRCDPISGHTALYWYRQSLGQGLEFLIYFQGNSAPDKSGLPSDRFSAERTGGSVSTLTIQRTQQEDSAVYLCASSLEIGRGQYFGPGTRLTVT.